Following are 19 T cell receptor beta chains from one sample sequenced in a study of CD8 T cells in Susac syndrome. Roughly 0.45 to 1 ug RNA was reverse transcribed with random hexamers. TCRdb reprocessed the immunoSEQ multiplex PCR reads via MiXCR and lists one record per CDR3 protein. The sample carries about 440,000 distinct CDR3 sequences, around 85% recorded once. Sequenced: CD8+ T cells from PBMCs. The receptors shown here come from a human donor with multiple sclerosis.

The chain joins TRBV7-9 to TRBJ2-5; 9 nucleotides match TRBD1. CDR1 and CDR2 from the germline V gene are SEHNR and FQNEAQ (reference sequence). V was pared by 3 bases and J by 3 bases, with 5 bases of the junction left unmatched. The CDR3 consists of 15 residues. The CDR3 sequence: CASSLVTGGEETQYF. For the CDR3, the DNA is TGTGCCAGCAGCTTGGTGACAGGGGGGGAAGAGACCCAGTACTTC. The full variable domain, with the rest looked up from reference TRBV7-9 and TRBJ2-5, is DTGVSQNPRHKITKRGQNVTFRCDPISEHNRLYWYRQTLGQGPEFLTYFQNEAQLEKSRLLSDRFSAERPKGSFSTLEIQRTEQGDSAMYLCASSLVTGGEETQYFGPGTRLLVL.

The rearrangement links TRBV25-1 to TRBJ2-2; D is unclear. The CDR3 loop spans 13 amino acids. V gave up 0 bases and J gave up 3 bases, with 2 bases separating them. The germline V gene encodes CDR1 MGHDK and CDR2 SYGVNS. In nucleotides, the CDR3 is TGTGCCAGCAGTGAATATTACACCGGGGAGCTGTTTTTT. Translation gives CASSEYYTGELFF. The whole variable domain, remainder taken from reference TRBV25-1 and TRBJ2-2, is EADIYQTPRYLVIGTGKKITLECSQTMGHDKMYWYQQDPGMELHLIHYSYGVNSTEKGDLSSESTVSRIRTEHFPLTLESARPSHTSQYLCASSEYYTGELFFGEGSRLTVL.

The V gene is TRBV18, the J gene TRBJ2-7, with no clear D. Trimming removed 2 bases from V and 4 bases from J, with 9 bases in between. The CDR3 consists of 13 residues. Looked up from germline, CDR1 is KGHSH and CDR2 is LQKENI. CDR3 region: CASSPAREYEQYF. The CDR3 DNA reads TGTGCCAGCTCACCAGCCAGAGAGTACGAGCAGTACTTC.

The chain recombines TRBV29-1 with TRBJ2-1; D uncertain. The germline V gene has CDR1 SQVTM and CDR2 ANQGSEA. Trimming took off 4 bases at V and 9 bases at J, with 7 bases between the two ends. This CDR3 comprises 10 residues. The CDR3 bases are TGCAGCGTTGTTGCGGTTGAGCAGTTCTTC. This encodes CSVVAVEQFF.

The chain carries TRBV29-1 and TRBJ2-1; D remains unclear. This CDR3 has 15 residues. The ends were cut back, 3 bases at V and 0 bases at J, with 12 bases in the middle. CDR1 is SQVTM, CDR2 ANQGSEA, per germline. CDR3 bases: TGCAGCGTTGATCCCCGTTCCAGCTCCTACAATGAGCAGTTCTTC. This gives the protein CSVDPRSSSYNEQFF.

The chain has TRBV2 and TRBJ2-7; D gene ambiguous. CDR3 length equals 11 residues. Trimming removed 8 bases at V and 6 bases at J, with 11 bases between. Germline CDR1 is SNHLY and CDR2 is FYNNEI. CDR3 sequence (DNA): TGTGCCAGCTTCGGGCGAGGCGAGCAGTACTTC. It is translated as CASFGRGEQYF.

CDR3 in DNA: TGTGCCTGGAGTCACCTTACTAGCGGGATAAGCGATGAGCAGTTCTTC. Translation gives CAWSHLTSGISDEQFF. The chain recombines TRBV30 with TRBJ2-1; TRBD2 matches 10 bases. The CDR3 runs to 16 residues. Looked up from germline, CDR1 is GTSNPN and CDR2 is SVGIG (reference sequence). Trimming at V came to 2 bases and at J to 8 bases, leaving 12 bases not matched to a gene. Filled out from reference TRBV30 and TRBJ2-1, the complete variable domain reads SQTIHQWPATLVQPVGSPLSLECTVEGTSNPNLYWYRQAAGRGLQLLFYSVGIGQISSEVPQNLSASRPQDRQFILSSKKLLLSDSGFYLCAWSHLTSGISDEQFFGPGTRLTVL.

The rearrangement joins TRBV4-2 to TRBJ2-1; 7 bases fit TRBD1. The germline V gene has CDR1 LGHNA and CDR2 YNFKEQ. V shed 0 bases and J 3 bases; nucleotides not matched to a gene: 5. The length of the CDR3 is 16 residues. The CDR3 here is CASSQEGDSLYNEQFF. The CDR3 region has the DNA TGTGCCAGCAGCCAAGAAGGGGACAGCCTCTACAATGAGCAGTTCTTC.

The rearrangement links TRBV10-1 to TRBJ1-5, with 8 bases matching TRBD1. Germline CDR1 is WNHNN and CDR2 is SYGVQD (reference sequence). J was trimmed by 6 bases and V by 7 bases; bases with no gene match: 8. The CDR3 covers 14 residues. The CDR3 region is CASTTDRDGQPQHF. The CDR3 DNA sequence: TGCGCCAGCACTACGGACAGGGACGGTCAGCCCCAGCATTTT.

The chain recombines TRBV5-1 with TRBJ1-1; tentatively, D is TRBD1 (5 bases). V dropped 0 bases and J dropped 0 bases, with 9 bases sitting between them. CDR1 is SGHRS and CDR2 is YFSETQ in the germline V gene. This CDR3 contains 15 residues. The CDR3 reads CASSLGKGVNTEAFF. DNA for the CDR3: TGCGCCAGCAGCTTGGGAAAAGGGGTGAACACTGAAGCTTTCTTT.

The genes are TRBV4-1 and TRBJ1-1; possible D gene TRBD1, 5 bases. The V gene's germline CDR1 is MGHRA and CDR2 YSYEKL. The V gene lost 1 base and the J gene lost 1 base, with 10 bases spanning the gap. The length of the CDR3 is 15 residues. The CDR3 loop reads CASSQGQGGNTEAFF. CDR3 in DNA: TGCGCCAGCAGCCAAGGGCAGGGCGGGAACACTGAAGCTTTCTTT.

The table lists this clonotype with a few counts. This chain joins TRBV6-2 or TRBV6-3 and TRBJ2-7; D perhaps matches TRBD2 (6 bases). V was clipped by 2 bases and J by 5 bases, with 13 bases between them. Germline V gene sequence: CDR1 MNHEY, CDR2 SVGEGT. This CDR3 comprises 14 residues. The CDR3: CASSYPGGFNEQYF. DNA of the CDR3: TGTGCCAGCAGTTACCCAGGAGGGTTCAACGAGCAGTACTTC.

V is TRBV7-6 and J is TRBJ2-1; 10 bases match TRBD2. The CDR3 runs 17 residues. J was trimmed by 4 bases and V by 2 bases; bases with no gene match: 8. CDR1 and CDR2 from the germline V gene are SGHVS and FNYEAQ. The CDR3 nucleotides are TGTGCCAGCAGCTTAAGGCCTACTAGCGGGATTTACAATGAGCAGTTCTTC. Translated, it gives CASSLRPTSGIYNEQFF.

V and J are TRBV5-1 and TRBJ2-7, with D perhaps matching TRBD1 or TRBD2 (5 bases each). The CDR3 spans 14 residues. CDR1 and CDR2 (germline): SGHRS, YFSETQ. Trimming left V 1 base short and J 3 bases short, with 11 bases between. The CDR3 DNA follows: TGCGCCAGCAGCTTGTTGGGGGAAGGCTACGAGCAGTACTTC. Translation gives CASSLLGEGYEQYF.

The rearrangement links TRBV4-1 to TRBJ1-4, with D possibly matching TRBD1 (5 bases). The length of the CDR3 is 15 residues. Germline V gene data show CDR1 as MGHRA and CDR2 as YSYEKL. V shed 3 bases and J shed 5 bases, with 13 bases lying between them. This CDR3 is CASSHVDEGNEKLFF. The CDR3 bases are TGCGCCAGCAGCCACGTGGACGAGGGGAATGAAAAACTGTTTTTT.

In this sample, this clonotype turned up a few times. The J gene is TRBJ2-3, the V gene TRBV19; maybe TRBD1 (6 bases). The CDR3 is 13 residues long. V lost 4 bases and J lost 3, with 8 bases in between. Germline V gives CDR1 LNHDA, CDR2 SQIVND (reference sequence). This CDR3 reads CASSRTETDTQYF. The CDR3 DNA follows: TGTGCCAGTAGTAGGACAGAGACAGATACGCAGTATTTT.

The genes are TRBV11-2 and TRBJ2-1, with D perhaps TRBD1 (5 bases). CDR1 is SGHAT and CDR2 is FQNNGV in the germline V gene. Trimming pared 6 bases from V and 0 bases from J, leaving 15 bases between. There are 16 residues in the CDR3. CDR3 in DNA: TGTGCCAGCAGTTTATTCGTTCAGGGCTCCTACAATGAGCAGTTCTTC. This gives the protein CASSLFVQGSYNEQFF.

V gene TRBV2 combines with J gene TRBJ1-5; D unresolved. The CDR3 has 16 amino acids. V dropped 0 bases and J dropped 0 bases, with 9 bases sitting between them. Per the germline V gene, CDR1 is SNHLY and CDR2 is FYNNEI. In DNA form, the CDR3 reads TGTGCCAGCAGTGAAGCCTTCTTCGATAGCAATCAGCCCCAGCATTTT. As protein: CASSEAFFDSNQPQHF.

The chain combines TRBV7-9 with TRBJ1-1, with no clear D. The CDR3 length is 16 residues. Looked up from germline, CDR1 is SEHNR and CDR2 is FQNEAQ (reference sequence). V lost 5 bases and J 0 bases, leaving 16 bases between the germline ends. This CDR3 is CASSPTLGRLNTEAFF. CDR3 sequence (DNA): TGTGCCAGCAGCCCCACCCTAGGGAGGTTGAACACTGAAGCTTTCTTT.